One and the same sample provided the 10 T cell receptor beta chains below, sequenced in a study of blood T cell repertoires in COVID-19. Sequencing used immunoSEQ multiplex PCR; TCRdb keeps in-frame clones, though not all of them. This sample has around 380,000 clones, with about four fifths found just once. The sample comprised peripheral blood. The receptors were gathered from a human donor with acute or convalescent COVID-19. The donor label of this sample is uncertain.

This chain joins TRBV7-2 and TRBJ2-1, with D possibly matching TRBD2 (7 bases). Trimming took off 0 bases at V and 5 bases at J, with 14 bases between the two ends. The CDR3 runs to 16 residues. Looked up from germline, CDR1 is SGHTA and CDR2 is FQGNSA. The CDR3 DNA follows: TGTGCCAGCAGCTTAGCAGGGAGGGGGGGCCACAATGAGCAGTTCTTC. Translated: CASSLAGRGGHNEQFF.

The genes are TRBV5-8 and TRBJ1-5; a possible D gene is TRBD1 (5 bases). Trimming pared 3 bases from V and 0 bases from J, leaving 19 bases between. This CDR3 comprises 18 residues. The germline gives CDR1 SGHTS, CDR2 YDEGEE. CDR3 protein: CASSSQKTASYSNQPQHF. CDR3 in DNA: TGTGCCAGCAGCTCTCAGAAGACAGCCTCTTATAGCAATCAGCCCCAGCATTTT.

CDR3 in DNA: TGTGCCAGCAGTTCTAGCGGGAGGGTTAACAATGAGCAGTTCTTC. Translated, it gives CASSSSGRVNNEQFF. This chain uses TRBV6-5 with TRBJ2-1; TRBD2 aligns across 12 bases. Per germline, CDR1 MNHEY and CDR2 SVGAGI. The CDR3 runs to 15 residues. V lost 4 bases, J lost 5 bases, and 3 bases stayed unmatched.

V is TRBV13 and J is TRBJ1-1; possible D gene TRBD1, 5 bases. Germline V CDR1 and CDR2: PRHDT, FYEKMQ (reference sequence). The length of the CDR3 is 15 residues. V was shortened by 5 bases and J by 3 bases, with 16 bases between the two germline ends. CDR3 protein: CASSQTGEGYTEAFF. DNA of the CDR3: TGTGCCAGCAGCCAAACGGGGGAGGGCTACACTGAAGCTTTCTTT.

The chain joins TRBV28 to TRBJ2-3; 8 nucleotides line up with TRBD1. The CDR3 contains 15 residues. CDR1 is MDHEN and CDR2 is SYDVKM in the germline V gene. Trimming at V came to 4 bases and at J to 5 bases, leaving 8 bases not matched to a gene. The CDR3 sequence is CASSSPGQVVDTQYF. CDR3 nucleotides: TGTGCCAGCAGTTCTCCGGGACAGGTTGTAGATACGCAGTATTTT.

The rearrangement uses TRBV5-4 and TRBJ2-6; D gene unclear. Germline CDR1 SGHNT, CDR2 YYREEE (reference sequence). The CDR3 extends over 17 amino acids. V was cut by 0 bases and J by 2 bases, with 12 bases left in between. The DNA for the CDR3 is TGTGCCAGCAGCTTGGCCTCTAGAGCCGCTGGGGCCAACGTCCTGACTTTC. Translating gives CASSLASRAAGANVLTF.

The chain recombines TRBV5-1 with TRBJ2-1; the D gene is possibly TRBD2 (5 bases). The CDR3 length is 15 residues. CDR1 SGHRS and CDR2 YFSETQ come from the germline V gene. Trimming left V 0 bases short and J 1 base short, with 8 bases between. CDR3 residues: CASSLDTGSYNEQFF. The CDR3 region has the DNA TGCGCCAGCAGCTTGGATACGGGGTCCTACAATGAGCAGTTCTTC.

This clone has a handful of counts. This chain connects TRBV7-9 to TRBJ2-5; TRBD2 matches 9 bases. The ends lost 3 bases at V and 2 bases at J; junction bases unmatched: 4. Germline V gene sequence: CDR1 SEHNR, CDR2 FQNEAQ (reference sequence). CDR3 length equals 15 residues. This chain's CDR3 is CASSFPAGGQETQYF. The CDR3, as DNA: TGTGCCAGCAGCTTCCCAGCGGGAGGACAAGAGACCCAGTACTTC. Full variable domain (remainder filled in from reference TRBV7-9 and TRBJ2-5): DTGVSQNPRHKITKRGQNVTFRCDPISEHNRLYWYRQTLGQGPEFLTYFQNEAQLEKSRLLSDRFSAERPKGSFSTLEIQRTEQGDSAMYLCASSFPAGGQETQYFGPGTRLLVL.

J is TRBJ2-7 and V is TRBV5-5; 8 nucleotides line up with TRBD1. In germline, CDR1 is SGHKS, CDR2 YYEKEE (reference sequence). The trim removed 3 bases at V and 6 bases at J, leaving 8 bases unmatched. The CDR3 sequence is 14 residues long. The chain's CDR3 is CASSSRQGRGEQYF. Here the CDR3 DNA reads TGTGCCAGCAGCTCTCGACAGGGGCGAGGCGAGCAGTACTTC. The full variable domain, completed using reference TRBV5-5 and TRBJ2-7, is DAGVTQSPTHLIKTRGQQVTLRCSPISGHKSVSWYQQVLGQGPQFIFQYYEKEERGRGNFPDRFSARQFPNYSSELNVNALLLGDSALYLCASSSRQGRGEQYFGPGTRLTVT.

The V and J genes are TRBV6-5 and TRBJ1-1; D not certain. The CDR3 loop spans 11 amino acids. V gave up 4 bases and J gave up 3 bases, with 3 bases separating them. Germline CDR1 MNHEY, CDR2 SVGAGI. DNA of the CDR3: TGTGCCAGCAGTTTCGACACTGAAGCTTTCTTT. Translation gives CASSFDTEAFF.